These T cell receptor beta chains were read from a single sample in a study of OX40 agonist ivuxolimab in advanced cancers. Profiled with immunoSEQ multiplex PCR; TCRdb holds only in-frame clones, not every one. Among 50,000 to 60,000 clones listed, approximately 83% were seen once. Sample: CD4+ or CD8+ T cells sorted from blood, taken in a trial of the OX40 agonist ivuxolimab. The receptor set was obtained from an adult with an advanced solid tumor such as melanoma, head and neck, liver or kidney cancer. The CDR3 runs from the conserved cysteine through the conserved F or W. The order of the fields is V gene, D gene, CDR3 length, clone size, J gene, CDR3 protein, CDR3 DNA. The D gene is left open where the match is weak. Clone size is given for some rows only: seen once, a few or many times, or a class if the clone is expanded.

>TRBV4-2|TRBD2|20|-|TRBJ2-7
CASSQDLSSTSGSSSYEQYF
TGTGCCAGCAGCCAAGATCTGTCTTCGACTAGCGGGAGTTCCTCCTACGAGCAGTACTTC
>TRBV6-1|-|14|-|TRBJ2-3
CASRLNWSADTQYF
TGTGCCAGCAGGCTAAACTGGTCCGCAGATACGCAGTATTTT
>TRBV7-8|-|16|-|TRBJ2-2
CASSLLAGISTGELFF
TGTGCCAGCAGCTTACTTGCAGGGATCAGCACCGGGGAGCTGTTTTTT
>TRBV9|-|14|few|TRBJ2-3
CASSGYRETDTQYF
TGTGCCAGCAGCGGCTACAGGGAGACAGATACGCAGTATTTT
>TRBV28|-|12|-|TRBJ2-3
CASGPVADTQYF
TGTGCCAGCGGACCAGTAGCAGATACGCAGTATTTT
>TRBV20-1|-|11|-|TRBJ2-7
CSASGNHEQYF
TGCAGTGCTAGTGGGAACCACGAGCAGTACTTC
>TRBV5-1|TRBD1|15|-|TRBJ1-3
CASSLRTGAGNTIYF
TGCGCCAGCAGCTTGAGGACAGGGGCCGGAAACACCATATATTTT
>TRBV10-1|-|16|-|TRBJ2-1
CASSGGLAASYNEQFF
TGCGCCAGCAGTGGGGGGCTAGCGGCATCCTACAATGAGCAGTTCTTC
>TRBV7-9|TRBD1|15|-|TRBJ1-2
CASSRQGGIGHGYTF
TGTGCCAGCAGCCGTCAGGGGGGCATAGGGCATGGCTACACCTTC
>TRBV2|-|16|once|TRBJ2-1
CASSSPKGLGGNEQFF
TGTGCCAGCAGCTCTCCAAAGGGGCTAGGGGGCAATGAGCAGTTCTTC
>TRBV7-9|-|14|-|TRBJ2-3
CASSLAGRTDTQYF
TGTGCCAGCAGCTTGGCGGGACGCACAGATACGCAGTATTTT
>TRBV29-1|-|17|-|TRBJ1-3
CSVESPIGTNPGNTIYF
TGCAGCGTTGAATCCCCCATCGGGACTAACCCTGGAAACACCATATATTTT
>TRBV6-5|TRBD2|16|-|TRBJ2-7
CASSYSGLAGVYEQYF
TGTGCCAGCAGTTACTCGGGACTAGCGGGAGTCTACGAGCAGTACTTC
>TRBV2|TRBD1|14|few|TRBJ2-7
CASSINRQGGEQYF
TGTGCCAGCAGTATAAACCGACAGGGCGGCGAGCAGTACTTC
>TRBV27|-|14|-|TRBJ2-3
CASSLSRNTDTQYF
TGTGCCAGCAGTTTATCCCGGAACACAGATACGCAGTATTTT
>TRBV11-2|-|17|-|TRBJ1-4
CASSSTTKHLRAGELFF
TGTGCCAGCAGCTCAACCACCAAACATCTCCGGGCGGGTGAACTGTTTTTT
>TRBV11-1|-|13|-|TRBJ1-5
CASSLAHDQPQHF
TGTGCCAGCAGCTTAGCCCACGATCAGCCCCAGCATTTT
>TRBV28|-|13|-|TRBJ2-5
CASSLEVGVTQYF
TGTGCCAGCAGTTTAGAGGTGGGGGTGACCCAGTACTTC
>TRBV7-3|-|16|-|TRBJ2-1
CASSPLTRGTYNEQFF
TGTGCCAGCAGCCCCTTGACTAGGGGAACCTACAATGAGCAGTTCTTC
>TRBV7-9|-|18|-|TRBJ2-1
CASSTLSTGLLTGNEQFF
TGTGCCAGCAGCACACTAAGTACCGGACTGCTGACTGGTAATGAGCAGTTCTTC
>TRBV7-6|-|12|-|TRBJ1-2
CASSSTDYGYTF
TGTGCCAGCAGCTCGACTGACTATGGCTACACCTTC
>TRBV30|-|15|-|TRBJ2-2
CAWSGLRGSTGELFF
TGTGCCTGGAGTGGATTGAGGGGGAGCACCGGGGAGCTGTTTTTT
>TRBV28|-|14|-|TRBJ1-2
CASSLAWTVYGYTF
TGTGCCAGCAGTTTAGCTTGGACAGTCTATGGCTACACCTTC
>TRBV10-3|-|18|-|TRBJ2-2
CAIRSGMISASNTGELFF
TGTGCCATCAGGTCGGGGATGATCTCAGCCTCGAACACCGGGGAGCTGTTTTTT
>TRBV6-6|-|13|-|TRBJ2-3
CASSYERISGQYF
TGTGCCAGCAGTTACGAGCGTATTTCGGGGCAGTATTTT
>TRBV18|TRBD1|12|-|TRBJ2-7
CAGGQGAREQYF
TGTGCCGGCGGACAGGGGGCGCGGGAGCAGTACTTC
>TRBV27|-|13|once|TRBJ2-7
CASSAPTSLEQYF
TGTGCCAGCAGCGCCCCTACTTCCCTCGAGCAGTACTTC
>TRBV9|TRBD2|15|-|TRBJ2-1
CASSPEIGRAPEQFF
TGTGCCAGCAGCCCAGAGATCGGGAGGGCCCCTGAGCAGTTCTTC
>TRBV5-1|-|14|-|TRBJ2-7
CASSLRPPAWEQYF
TGCGCCAGCAGCTTGCGTCCTCCGGCGTGGGAGCAGTACTTC
>TRBV19|TRBD1|14|once|TRBJ2-7
CASTQGQRSYEQYF
TGTGCCAGTACCCAGGGACAGCGCTCCTACGAGCAGTACTTC
>TRBV27|-|14|-|TRBJ2-2
CASSMRPTTGELFF
TGTGCCAGCAGTATGCGGCCTACAACCGGGGAGCTGTTTTTT
>TRBV7-9|-|15|-|TRBJ2-5
CASSSGVTAGETQYF
TGTGCCAGCAGCTCGGGGGTGACTGCGGGAGAGACCCAGTACTTC
>TRBV28|-|15|-|TRBJ1-3
CASSLHLDSGNTIYF
TGTGCCAGCAGTTTACATCTTGACTCTGGAAACACCATATATTTT
>TRBV5-1|TRBD2|13|-|TRBJ2-1
CASSPPTSGRQFF
TGCGCCAGCAGCCCCCCGACTAGCGGGAGGCAGTTCTTC
>TRBV5-1|-|15|-|TRBJ2-5
CASSFRGVEAETQYF
TGCGCCAGCAGCTTTAGAGGGGTCGAGGCAGAGACCCAGTACTTC
>TRBV28|TRBD1|13|-|TRBJ2-7
CASSLDRGFEQYF
TGTGCCAGCAGTTTAGACAGGGGTTTCGAGCAGTACTTC
>TRBV11-1|-|14|-|TRBJ2-5
CASSRDQNQETQYF
TGTGCCAGCAGCCGAGACCAAAACCAAGAGACCCAGTACTTC
>TRBV7-9|-|12|-|TRBJ1-4
CASSLGREKLFF
TGTGCCAGCAGCTTAGGGAGAGAAAAACTGTTTTTT
>TRBV27|-|14|once|TRBJ1-3
CASSWRGSGNTIYF
TGTGCCAGCAGCTGGAGGGGATCCGGAAACACCATATATTTT
>TRBV6-4|TRBD2|14|-|TRBJ2-2
CASRLAGDTGELFF
TGTGCCAGCAGACTAGCGGGCGACACCGGGGAGCTGTTTTTT
>TRBV19|TRBD2|14|-|TRBJ2-7
CASSILAASYEQYF
TGTGCCAGTAGTATACTAGCGGCCTCCTACGAGCAGTACTTC
>TRBV5-1|TRBD1|16|-|TRBJ1-1
CASAPHTGTGDTEAFF
TGCGCCAGCGCACCCCACACCGGGACAGGGGACACTGAAGCTTTCTTT
>TRBV7-2|TRBD1|11|-|TRBJ2-3
CASSRDSTQYF
TGTGCCAGCAGCCGGGACAGCACGCAGTATTTT
>TRBV6-5|TRBD1|14|-|TRBJ1-1
CASSLDRDGSEAFF
TGTGCCAGCAGCCTCGACAGGGATGGGTCTGAAGCTTTCTTT
>TRBV5-1|TRBD1|15|-|TRBJ1-6
CASSLAGTGTSPLHF
TGCGCCAGCAGCTTGGCTGGGACAGGGACCTCACCCCTCCACTTT
>TRBV5-1|-|15|-|TRBJ2-1
CASSRTDVSYNEQFF
TGCGCCAGCAGCCGGACAGACGTTTCCTACAATGAGCAGTTCTTC
>TRBV2|TRBD1|15|-|TRBJ1-1
CASTSGGRLNTEAFF
TGTGCCAGCACCTCAGGGGGGCGGTTGAACACTGAAGCTTTCTTT
>TRBV5-4|-|14|-|TRBJ2-1
CASSLGGSEEEQFF
TGTGCCAGCAGCTTGGGGGGTAGCGAAGAAGAGCAGTTCTTC
>TRBV11-3|TRBD2|13|once|TRBJ2-5
CASSLGGRETQYF
TGTGCCAGCAGCTTAGGCGGGAGAGAGACCCAGTACTTC
>TRBV5-6|TRBD2|14|once|TRBJ2-1
CASSLAGGHEVQFF
TGTGCCAGCAGCTTAGCGGGAGGGCATGAGGTGCAGTTCTTC
>TRBV27|-|14|-|TRBJ2-7
CASRRDTYSYEQYF
TGTGCCAGCAGGAGGGACACTTACTCCTACGAGCAGTACTTC
>TRBV30|-|11|-|TRBJ1-3
CAWGAGNTIYF
TGTGCCTGGGGGGCTGGAAACACCATATATTTT
>TRBV28|TRBD2|15|-|TRBJ2-7
CASSLPGLAGYEQYF
TGTGCCAGCAGTTTACCCGGACTAGCGGGGTACGAGCAGTACTTC
>TRBV7-3|TRBD1|15|-|TRBJ2-7
CASSPSRGQGYEQYF
TGTGCCAGCAGCCCATCCCGGGGACAGGGGTACGAGCAGTACTTC
>TRBV20-1|-|11|-|TRBJ1-2
CSAPDLYGYTF
TGCAGTGCGCCGGACCTCTATGGCTACACCTTC